This T cell receptor beta chain appears in the sequencing data of a study of T cell responses to AZD1222 COVID-19 vaccine. Study-wide points: The study reported that nearly half of spike-specific TCRs target unmutated variant regions. A rise in Spike-specific TCR breadth and depth followed two AZD1222 doses.

A word on this clone: Its cognate antigen is unknown.

Libraries were prepared by immunoSEQ multiplex PCR; TCRdb keeps only in-frame clonotypes and omits some of them. The data contain roughly 100,000 clones, 89% of them singletons. Analysis merged second doses at about 4 or about 12 weeks. The germline CDR1 and CDR2 sequences are MNHEY and SMNVEV (reference sequence). The CDR3 runs to 15 residues. V shed 3 bases and J 3 bases; nucleotides not matched to a gene: 1. The V gene is TRBV27, the J gene TRBJ2-1; 11 bases agree with TRBD2. Sample: peripheral blood, taken 28 days after the second AZD1222 dose. The TCR was taken from an adult who received the AZD1222 COVID-19 vaccine. For the CDR3, the DNA is TGTGCCAGCAGTTTTGGGACTAGCGGCTACAATGAGCAGTTCTTC. Translated, it gives CASSFGTSGYNEQFF.